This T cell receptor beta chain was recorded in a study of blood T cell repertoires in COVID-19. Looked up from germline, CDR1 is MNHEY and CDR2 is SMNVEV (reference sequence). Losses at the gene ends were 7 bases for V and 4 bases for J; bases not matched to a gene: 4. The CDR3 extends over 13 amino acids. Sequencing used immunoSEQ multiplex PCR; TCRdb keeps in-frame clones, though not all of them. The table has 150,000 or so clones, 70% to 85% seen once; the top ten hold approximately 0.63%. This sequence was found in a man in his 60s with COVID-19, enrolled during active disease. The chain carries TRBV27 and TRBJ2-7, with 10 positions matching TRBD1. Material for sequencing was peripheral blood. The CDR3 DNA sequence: TGTGCCAGCAAAGACAGGGGGCCATACGAGCAGTACTTC. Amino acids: CASKDRGPYEQYF.